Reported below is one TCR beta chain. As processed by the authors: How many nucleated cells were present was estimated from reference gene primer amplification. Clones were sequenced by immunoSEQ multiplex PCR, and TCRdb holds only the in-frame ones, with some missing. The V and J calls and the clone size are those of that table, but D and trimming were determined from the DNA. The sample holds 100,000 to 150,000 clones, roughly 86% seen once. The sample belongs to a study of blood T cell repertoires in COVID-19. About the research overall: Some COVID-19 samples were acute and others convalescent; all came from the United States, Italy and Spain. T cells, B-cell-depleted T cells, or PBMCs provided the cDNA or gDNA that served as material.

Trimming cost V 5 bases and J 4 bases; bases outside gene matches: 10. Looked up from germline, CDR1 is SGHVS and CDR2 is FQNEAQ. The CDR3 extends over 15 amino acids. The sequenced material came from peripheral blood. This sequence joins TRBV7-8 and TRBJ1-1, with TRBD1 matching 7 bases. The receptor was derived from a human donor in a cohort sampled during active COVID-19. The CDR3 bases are TGTGCCAGCAGCCGAGGTGGAGGGGGCAGCACTGAAGCTTTCTTT. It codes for CASSRGGGGSTEAFF.